This T cell receptor beta chain originates from a study of T cells in Graves' hyperthyroidism and ophthalmopathy. The TCR beta CDR3 regions underwent amplification using RNA transcripts as the source. The HTBI set primed first-round TCR CDR3 RT-PCR. TCRdb reprocessed the multiplex PCR reads with MiXCR, giving one entry per CDR3 protein. Seen here are about 410,000 distinct CDR3 sequences, about 14% observed once, and the top ten hold about 13%. In this sample, this clonotype turned up many times. This receptor was obtained from a man between 18 and 35 years old with Graves' ophthalmopathy. The sample taken for sequencing was blood.

The CDR3 sequence is CATSDFGGRRETQYF. Here the CDR3 DNA reads TGTGCCACCAGTGATTTCGGCGGGAGGAGAGAGACCCAGTACTTC. V is TRBV24-1 and J is TRBJ2-5, with TRBD2 matching over 8 bases. The J segment lost 4 bases and the V segment lost 1 base, leaving 4 bases of the junction unmatched. The CDR3 has 15 residues. CDR1 and CDR2 from the germline V gene are KGHDR and SFDVKD.